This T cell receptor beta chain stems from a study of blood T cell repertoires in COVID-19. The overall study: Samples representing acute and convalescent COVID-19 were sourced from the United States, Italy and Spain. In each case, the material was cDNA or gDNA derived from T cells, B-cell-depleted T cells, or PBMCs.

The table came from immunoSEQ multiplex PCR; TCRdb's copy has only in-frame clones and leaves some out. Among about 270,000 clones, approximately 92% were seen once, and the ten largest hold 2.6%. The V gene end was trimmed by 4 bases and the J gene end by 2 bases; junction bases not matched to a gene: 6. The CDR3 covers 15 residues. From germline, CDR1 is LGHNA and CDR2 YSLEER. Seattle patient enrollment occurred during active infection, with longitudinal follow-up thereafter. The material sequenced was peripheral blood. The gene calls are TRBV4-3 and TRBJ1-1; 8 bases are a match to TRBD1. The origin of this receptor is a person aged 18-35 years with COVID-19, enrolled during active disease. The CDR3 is CASSPSTGDNTEAFF. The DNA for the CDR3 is TGCGCCAGCAGCCCCTCGACAGGGGACAACACTGAAGCTTTCTTT.